Included here is one TCR beta chain sequence, with context. Per the authors' pipeline: Owing to the provision of junction-only sequences devoid of quality scores by immunoSEQ, filtering differed. Sequencing used immunoSEQ multiplex PCR; TCRdb keeps in-frame clones, though not all of them. V and J calls and clone size are those listed in that table; D and trimming were worked out from the DNA. The repertoire consists of about 2.4 million clones, with more than 80% occurring once and the leading ten covering more than 0.12%. The sample comes from a study of shared clonotypes between healthy human individuals. Germline V lookup: CDR1 SGDLS, CDR2 YYNGEE. The CDR3 extends over 14 amino acids. V dropped 2 bases and J dropped 7 bases, with 12 bases sitting between them. Donors included only healthy HIV-negative adults lacking recent acute infections or vaccinations. The investigators split CD4+ cells into a CD45RA+ naive subset and a CD45RA-negative memory subset.

The sequence was collected from a man aged 18 to 35 in good health. This chain connects TRBV9 to TRBJ2-2; the D is unclear. The sample consisted of naive CD4+ T cells sorted from blood. Noted subset: CD45RA+ positively selected. The CDR3 region is CASSVMLIDGELFF. In DNA form, the CDR3 reads TGTGCCAGCAGCGTGATGCTTATTGACGGGGAGCTGTTTTTT.